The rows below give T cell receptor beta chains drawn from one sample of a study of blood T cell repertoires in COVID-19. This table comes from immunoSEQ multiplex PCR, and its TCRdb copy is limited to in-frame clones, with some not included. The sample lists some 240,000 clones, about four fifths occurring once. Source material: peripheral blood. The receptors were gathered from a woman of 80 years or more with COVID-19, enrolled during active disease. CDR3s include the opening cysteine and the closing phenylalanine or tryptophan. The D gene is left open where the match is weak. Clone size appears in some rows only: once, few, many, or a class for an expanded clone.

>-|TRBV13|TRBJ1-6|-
CASSTEVYNSPLHF
TGTGCCAGCAGCACCGAGGTCTATAATTCACCCCTCCACTTT
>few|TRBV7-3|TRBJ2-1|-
CASSEGLNYNEQFF
TGTGCCAGCAGCGAAGGACTAAATTACAATGAGCAGTTCTTC
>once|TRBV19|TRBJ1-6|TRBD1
CASSPWTGFESSRDSPLHF
TGTGCCAGTAGTCCTTGGACAGGGTTCGAAAGTTCCCGGGATTCACCCCTCCACTTT
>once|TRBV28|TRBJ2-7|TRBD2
CASRQAGGAYEQYF
TGTGCCAGCAGACAAGCGGGGGGAGCCTACGAGCAGTACTTC
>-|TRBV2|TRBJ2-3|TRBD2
CASSVGARSTWTSGSFNTQYF
TGTGCCAGCAGTGTCGGGGCCCGATCGACCTGGACTAGCGGGAGTTTTAATACGCAGTATTTT
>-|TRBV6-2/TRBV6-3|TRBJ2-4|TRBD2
CASSYLLAALAKNIQYF
TGTGCCAGCAGTTACCTACTAGCGGCTCTAGCCAAAAACATTCAGTACTTC
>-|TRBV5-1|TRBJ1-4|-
CASSLGSTFEKLFF
TGCGCCAGCAGCTTGGGGAGCACGTTTGAAAAACTGTTTTTT
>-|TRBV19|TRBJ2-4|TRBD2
CASSITGTSGRLSLAKNIQYF
TGTGCCAGTAGTATTACCGGGACTAGCGGGAGGTTATCCCTAGCCAAAAACATTCAGTACTTC
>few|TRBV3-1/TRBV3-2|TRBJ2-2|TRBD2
CASSQDRGLAGAGNTGELFF
TGTGCCAGCAGCCAAGATAGAGGACTAGCGGGAGCGGGGAACACCGGGGAGCTGTTTTTT
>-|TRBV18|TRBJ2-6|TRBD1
CASSPPQRTGAGANVLTF
TGTGCCAGCTCACCACCCCAACGGACAGGGGCTGGGGCCAACGTCCTGACTTTC
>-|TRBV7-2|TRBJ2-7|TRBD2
CASSLTASGNEQYF
TGTGCCAGCAGCTTAACGGCTAGCGGGAACGAGCAGTACTTC
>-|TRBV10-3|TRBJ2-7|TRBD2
CAISENTSGGRYEQYF
TGTGCCATCAGTGAGAATACTAGCGGGGGGCGCTACGAGCAGTACTTC
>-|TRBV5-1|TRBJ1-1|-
CASSMGTLSDTEAFF
TGCGCCAGCAGCATGGGGACTCTCTCGGACACTGAAGCTTTCTTT
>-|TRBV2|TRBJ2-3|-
CASSEGTRTDTQYF
TGTGCCAGCAGTGAAGGGACTCGCACAGATACGCAGTATTTT
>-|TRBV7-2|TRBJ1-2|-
CASSPTREGLYGYTF
TGTGCCAGCAGCCCCACCCGGGAGGGTTTATATGGCTACACCTTC
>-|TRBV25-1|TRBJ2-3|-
CASARLAADTQYF
TGTGCCAGCGCCAGGCTAGCCGCAGATACGCAGTATTTT
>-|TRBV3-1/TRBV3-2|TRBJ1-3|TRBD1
CASSTRQGALGNTIYF
TGTGCCAGCAGCACCCGACAGGGGGCACTCGGAAACACCATATATTTT
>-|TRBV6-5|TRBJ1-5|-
CASRPQGFQPQHF
TGTGCCAGCAGGCCTCAGGGATTTCAGCCCCAGCATTTT
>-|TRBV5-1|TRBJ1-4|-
CASSSTGTTNEKLFF
TGCGCCAGCAGCTCGACAGGTACAACTAATGAAAAACTGTTTTTT
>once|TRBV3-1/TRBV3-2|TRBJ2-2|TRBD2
CASSQERRERDTGELFF
TGTGCCAGCAGCCAAGAACGGCGGGAGAGGGACACCGGGGAGCTGTTTTTT
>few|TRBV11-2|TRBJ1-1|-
CASSLGWAGEAFF
TGTGCCAGCAGCTTAGGTTGGGCGGGTGAAGCTTTCTTT
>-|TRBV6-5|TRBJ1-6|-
CASRWQEYNSPLHF
TGTGCCAGCCGGTGGCAGGAATATAATTCACCCCTCCACTTT
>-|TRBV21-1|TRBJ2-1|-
CASSIAGSPNEQFF
TGTGCCAGCAGCATCGCCGGGAGCCCAAATGAGCAGTTCTTC
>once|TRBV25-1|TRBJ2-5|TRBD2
CASSAGTSGTETQYF
TGTGCCAGCAGTGCCGGGACTAGCGGTACGGAGACCCAGTACTTC
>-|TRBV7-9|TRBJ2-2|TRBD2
CASSLAGVTGELFF
TGTGCCAGCAGCCTAGCGGGAGTCACCGGGGAGCTGTTTTTT
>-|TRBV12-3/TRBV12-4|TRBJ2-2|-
CASSSPGDGELFF
TGTGCCAGCAGTTCCCCGGGGGACGGGGAGCTGTTTTTT
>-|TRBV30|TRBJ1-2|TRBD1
CAWQGAGGYGYTF
TGTGCCTGGCAGGGGGCAGGGGGATATGGCTACACCTTC
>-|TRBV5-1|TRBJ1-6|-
CASSQTSGENSPLHF
TGCGCCAGCAGCCAAACATCAGGGGAAAATTCACCCCTCCACTTT
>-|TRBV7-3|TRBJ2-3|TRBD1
CASSLGTGGADTQYF
TGTGCCAGCAGCTTAGGGACAGGGGGCGCAGATACGCAGTATTTT
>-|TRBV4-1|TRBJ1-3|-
CASSQGTAGSLGNTIYF
TGCGCCAGCAGCCAAGGGACAGCAGGGAGTCTTGGAAACACCATATATTTT
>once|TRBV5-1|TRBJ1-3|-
CASSLNEVYSGNTIYF
TGCGCCAGCAGCTTGAACGAGGTCTACTCTGGAAACACCATATATTTT
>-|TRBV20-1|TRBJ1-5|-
CSAGRPQHF
TGCAGTGCGGGCAGGCCCCAGCATTTT
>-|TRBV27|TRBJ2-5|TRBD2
CASSSLGAGEETQYF
TGTGCCAGCAGTTCCCTAGGGGCGGGAGAAGAGACCCAGTACTTC
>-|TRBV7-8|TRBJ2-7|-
CASSLNTGLDTKQYF
TGTGCCAGCAGCCTAAATACAGGGCTTGACACAAAGCAGTACTTC
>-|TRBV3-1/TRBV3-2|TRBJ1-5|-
CASSLRVSNQPQHF
TGTGCCAGCAGCCTCAGGGTCTCCAATCAGCCCCAGCATTTT
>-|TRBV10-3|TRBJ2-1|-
CAISVNGARFF
TGTGCCATCAGTGTGAATGGGGCTCGGTTCTTC
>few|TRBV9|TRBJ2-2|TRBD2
CASSVAGGPSTGELFF
TGTGCCAGCAGCGTGGCGGGAGGGCCCTCCACCGGGGAGCTGTTTTTT
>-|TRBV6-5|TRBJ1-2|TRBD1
CASSYGTVNNYGYTF
TGTGCCAGCAGCTACGGGACAGTAAATAACTATGGCTACACCTTC
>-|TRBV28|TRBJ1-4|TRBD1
CASSLSDRGREKLFF
TGTGCCAGCAGCCTCTCGGACAGGGGGCGAGAAAAACTGTTTTTT
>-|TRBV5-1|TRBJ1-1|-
CASSLRGIDTEAFF
TGCGCCAGCAGCCTAAGGGGTATAGACACTGAAGCTTTCTTT
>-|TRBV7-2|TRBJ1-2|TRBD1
CASSRDRDYGYTF
TGTGCCAGCAGCCGGGACAGGGACTATGGCTACACCTTC
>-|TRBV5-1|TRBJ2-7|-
CASSLDPPQGAYEQYF
TGCGCCAGCAGCTTAGACCCCCCACAGGGCGCCTACGAGCAGTACTTC
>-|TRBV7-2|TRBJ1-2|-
CASSPLAQGNSYTF
TGTGCCAGCAGCCCCCTGGCACAGGGAAATAGCTACACCTTC
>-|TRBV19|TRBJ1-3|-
CATDGVSGNTIYF
TGTGCCACCGACGGAGTCTCTGGAAACACCATATATTTT